This TCR beta chain was found in a study of blood T cell repertoires in COVID-19. Clones were read by immunoSEQ multiplex PCR, and TCRdb kept only the in-frame ones, dropping some. There are about 260,000 clones in the sample; around 90% occur only once, and roughly 3.6% lies in the top ten. This CDR3 is 14 amino acids long. Trimming shortened V by 8 bases and J by 8 bases, and 21 bases separated the two germline ends. Germline CDR1 reads WSHSY; CDR2 reads SAAADI. The gene calls are TRBV10-2 and TRBJ1-1, with D possibly matching TRBD1 (6 bases). Sequencing was done on a sample of peripheral blood. The sequence was obtained from a woman aged 40 to 49 with acute or convalescent COVID-19. CDR3 DNA sequence: TGCGCCAGCGTCCCGGGCCCCAACAGGGCCGAAGCTTTCTTT. This gives the protein CASVPGPNRAEAFF.